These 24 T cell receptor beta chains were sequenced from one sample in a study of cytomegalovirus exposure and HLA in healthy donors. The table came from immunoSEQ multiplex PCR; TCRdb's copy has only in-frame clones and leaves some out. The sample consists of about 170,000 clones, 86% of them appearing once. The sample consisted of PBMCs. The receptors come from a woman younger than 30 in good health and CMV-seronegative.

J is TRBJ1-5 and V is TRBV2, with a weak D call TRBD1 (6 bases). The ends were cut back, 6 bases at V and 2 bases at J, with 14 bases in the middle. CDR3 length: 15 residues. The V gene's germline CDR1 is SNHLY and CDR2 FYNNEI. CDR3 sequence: CASRIQGTGNQPQHF. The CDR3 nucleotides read TGTGCCAGCAGGATACAGGGAACGGGCAATCAGCCCCAGCATTTT.

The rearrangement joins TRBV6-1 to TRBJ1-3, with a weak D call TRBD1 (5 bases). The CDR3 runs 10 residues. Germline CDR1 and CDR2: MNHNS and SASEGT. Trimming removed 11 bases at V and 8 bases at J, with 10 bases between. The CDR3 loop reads CAGGGYTIYF. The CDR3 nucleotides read TGTGCCGGTGGGGGGTACACCATATATTTT.

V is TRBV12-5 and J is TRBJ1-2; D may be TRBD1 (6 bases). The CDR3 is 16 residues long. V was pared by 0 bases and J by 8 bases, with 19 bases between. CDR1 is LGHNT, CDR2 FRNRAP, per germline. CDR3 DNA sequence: TGTGCTAGTGGTTTGGTACTATCGGGGGGCGCGGAAGGCTACACCTTC. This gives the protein CASGLVLSGGAEGYTF.

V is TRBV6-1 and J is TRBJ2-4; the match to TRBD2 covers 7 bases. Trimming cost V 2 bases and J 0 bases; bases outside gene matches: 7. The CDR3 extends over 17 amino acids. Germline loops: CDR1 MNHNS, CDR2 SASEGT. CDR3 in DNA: TGTGCCAGCAGTGAAATGTGGGGGGGGAAAGCCAAAAACATTCAGTACTTC. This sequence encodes CASSEMWGGKAKNIQYF.

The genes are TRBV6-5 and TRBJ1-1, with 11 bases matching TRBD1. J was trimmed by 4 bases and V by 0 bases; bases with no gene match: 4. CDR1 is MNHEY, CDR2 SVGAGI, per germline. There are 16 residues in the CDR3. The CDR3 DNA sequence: TGTGCCAGCAGTTACTCGACCGGGACAGGGGGCACTGAAGCTTTCTTT. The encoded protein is CASSYSTGTGGTEAFF.

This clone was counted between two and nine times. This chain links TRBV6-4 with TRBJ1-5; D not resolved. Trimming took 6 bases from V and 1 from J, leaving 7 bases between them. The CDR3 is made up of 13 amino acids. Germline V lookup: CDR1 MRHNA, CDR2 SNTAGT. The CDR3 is CASSTGSNQPQHF. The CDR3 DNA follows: TGTGCCAGCAGCACGGGAAGCAATCAGCCCCAGCATTTT.

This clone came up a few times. CDR3 nucleotide sequence: TGTGCCAGCAGCTTACTCAGGGGACCTTACTACGAGCAGTACTTC. This codes for CASSLLRGPYYEQYF. The chain links TRBV11-2 to TRBJ2-7; possibly TRBD1 for D (6 bases). CDR1 and CDR2 (germline): SGHAT, FQNNGV. The CDR3 is 15 amino acids. Trimming took 2 bases from V and 3 from J, leaving 14 bases between them. Full variable domain (missing parts from reference TRBV11-2 and TRBJ2-7): EAGVAQSPRYKIIEKRQSVAFWCNPISGHATLYWYQQILGQGPKLLIQFQNNGVVDDSQLPKDRFSAERLKGVDSTLKIQPAKLEDSAVYLCASSLLRGPYYEQYFGPGTRLTVT.

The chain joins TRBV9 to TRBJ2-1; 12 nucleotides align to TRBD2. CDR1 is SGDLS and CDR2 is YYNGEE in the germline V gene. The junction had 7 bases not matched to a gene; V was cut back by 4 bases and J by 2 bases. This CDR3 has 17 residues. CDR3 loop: CASSLGLAGFPYNEQFF. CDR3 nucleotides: TGTGCCAGCAGCCTCGGACTAGCGGGGTTCCCCTACAATGAGCAGTTCTTC.

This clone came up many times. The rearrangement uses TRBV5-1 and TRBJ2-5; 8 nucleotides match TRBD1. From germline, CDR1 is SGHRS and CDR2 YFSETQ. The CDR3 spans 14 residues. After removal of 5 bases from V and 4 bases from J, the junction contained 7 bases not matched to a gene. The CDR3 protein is CASRKTGDGETQYF. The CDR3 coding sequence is TGCGCCAGCAGAAAGACAGGGGATGGAGAGACCCAGTACTTC.

CDR3 nucleotide sequence: TGTGCCAGCAGTTTATCAGGGGCGCGGGGCTACACCTTC. Its translation: CASSLSGARGYTF. The chain carries TRBV28 and TRBJ1-2, with D perhaps TRBD1 (6 bases). In germline, CDR1 is MDHEN, CDR2 SYDVKM. V was trimmed by 1 base and J by 8 bases, leaving 11 bases between them. This CDR3 comprises 13 residues.

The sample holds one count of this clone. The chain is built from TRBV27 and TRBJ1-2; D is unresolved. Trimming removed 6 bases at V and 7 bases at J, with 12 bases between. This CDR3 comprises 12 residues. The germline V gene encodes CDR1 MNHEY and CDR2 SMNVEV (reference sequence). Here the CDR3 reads CASRAPISGYTF. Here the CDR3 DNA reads TGTGCCAGCAGGGCTCCCATCTCTGGCTACACCTTC.

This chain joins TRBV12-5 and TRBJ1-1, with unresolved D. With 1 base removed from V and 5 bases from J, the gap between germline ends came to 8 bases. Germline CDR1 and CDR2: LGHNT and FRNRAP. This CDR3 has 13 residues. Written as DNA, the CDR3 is TGTGCTAGTGGTTTGGATCCGGGGACTGAAGCTTTCTTT. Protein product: CASGLDPGTEAFF.

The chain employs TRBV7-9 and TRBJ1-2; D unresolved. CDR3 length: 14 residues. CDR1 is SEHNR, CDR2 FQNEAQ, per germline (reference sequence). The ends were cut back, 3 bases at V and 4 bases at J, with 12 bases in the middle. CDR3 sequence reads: CASSFEYSSYGYTF. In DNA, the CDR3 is TGTGCCAGCAGCTTCGAATACAGCTCCTATGGCTACACCTTC.

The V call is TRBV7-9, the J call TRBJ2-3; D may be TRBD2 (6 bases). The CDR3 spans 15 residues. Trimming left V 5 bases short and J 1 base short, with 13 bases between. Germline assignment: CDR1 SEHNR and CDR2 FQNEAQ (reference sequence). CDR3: CASSPTSLGTDTQYF. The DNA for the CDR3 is TGTGCCAGCAGCCCAACTAGCTTGGGCACAGATACGCAGTATTTT.

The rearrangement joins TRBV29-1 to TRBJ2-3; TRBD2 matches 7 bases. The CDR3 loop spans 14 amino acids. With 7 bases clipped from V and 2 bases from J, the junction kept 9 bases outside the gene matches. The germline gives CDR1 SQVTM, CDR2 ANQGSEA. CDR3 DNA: TGCAGCGGATACGAGCGGGATGCCACAGATACGCAGTATTTT. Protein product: CSGYERDATDTQYF.

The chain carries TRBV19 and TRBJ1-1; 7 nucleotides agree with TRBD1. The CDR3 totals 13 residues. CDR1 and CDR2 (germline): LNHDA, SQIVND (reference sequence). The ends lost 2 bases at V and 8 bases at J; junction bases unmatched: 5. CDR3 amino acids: CASSILRDSEAFF. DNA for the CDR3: TGTGCCAGTAGTATATTACGGGACAGCGAAGCTTTCTTT. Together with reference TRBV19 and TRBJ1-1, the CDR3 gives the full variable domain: DGGITQSPKYLFRKEGQNVTLSCEQNLNHDAMYWYRQDPGQGLRLIYYSQIVNDFQKGDIAEGYSVSREKKESFPLTVTSAQKNPTAFYLCASSILRDSEAFFGQGTRLTVV.

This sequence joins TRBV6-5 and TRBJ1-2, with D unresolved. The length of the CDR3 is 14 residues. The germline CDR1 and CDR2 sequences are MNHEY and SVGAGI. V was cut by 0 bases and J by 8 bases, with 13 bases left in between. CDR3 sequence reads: CASSYSSRLGGYTF. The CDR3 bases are TGTGCCAGCAGTTACTCGTCGAGACTCGGGGGCTACACCTTC.

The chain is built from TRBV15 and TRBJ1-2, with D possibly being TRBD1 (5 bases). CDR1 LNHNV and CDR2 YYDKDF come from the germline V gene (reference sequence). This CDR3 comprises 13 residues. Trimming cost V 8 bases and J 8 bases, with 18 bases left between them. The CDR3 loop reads CATGKAGIEGYTF. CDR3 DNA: TGTGCCACCGGCAAAGCAGGGATAGAGGGCTACACCTTC. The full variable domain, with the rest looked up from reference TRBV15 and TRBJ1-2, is DAMVIQNPRYQVTQFGKPVTLSCSQTLNHNVMYWYQQKSSQAPKLLFHYYDKDFNNEADTPDNFQSRRPNTSFCFLDIRSPGLGDTAMYLCATGKAGIEGYTFGSGTRLTVV.

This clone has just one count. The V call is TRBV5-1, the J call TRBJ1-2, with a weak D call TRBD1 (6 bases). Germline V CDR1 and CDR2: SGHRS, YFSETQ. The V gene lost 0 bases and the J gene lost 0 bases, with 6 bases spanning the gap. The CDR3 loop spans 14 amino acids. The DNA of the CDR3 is TGCGCCAGCAGCTTGGGGACAGCTAACTATGGCTACACCTTC. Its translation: CASSLGTANYGYTF.

CDR3: CASSLRQGRRGGKLFF. Here the CDR3 DNA reads TGTGCCAGCAGTTTGAGACAGGGTCGGAGGGGTGGAAAACTGTTTTTT. The chain is built from TRBV27 and TRBJ1-4; 7 nucleotides match TRBD1. The length of the CDR3 is 16 residues. V was pared by 3 bases and J by 10 bases, with 14 bases of the junction left unmatched. From germline, CDR1 is MNHEY and CDR2 SMNVEV (reference sequence).

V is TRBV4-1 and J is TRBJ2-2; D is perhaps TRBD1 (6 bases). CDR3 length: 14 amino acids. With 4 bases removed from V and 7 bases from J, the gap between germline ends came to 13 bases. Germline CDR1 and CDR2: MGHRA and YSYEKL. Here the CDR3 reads CASSPTGPYGELFF. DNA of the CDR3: TGCGCCAGCAGCCCGACAGGACCCTACGGGGAGCTGTTTTTT.

CDR3: CASSSQGGLNQPQHF. Here the CDR3 DNA reads TGCGCCAGCAGCTCACAGGGGGGTCTGAATCAGCCCCAGCATTTT. The rearrangement links TRBV5-1 to TRBJ1-5, with 8 bases lining up with TRBD1. Germline trimming cut 3 bases from V and 4 bases from J; bases unmatched to any gene: 6. The CDR3 is made up of 15 amino acids. Germline V gene sequence: CDR1 SGHRS, CDR2 YFSETQ.

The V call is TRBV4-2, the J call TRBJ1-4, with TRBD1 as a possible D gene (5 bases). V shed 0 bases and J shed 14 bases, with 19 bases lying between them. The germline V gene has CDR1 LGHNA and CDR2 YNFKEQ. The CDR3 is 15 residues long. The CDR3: CASSQDEGTVWNLFF. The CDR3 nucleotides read TGTGCCAGCAGCCAAGATGAAGGGACTGTCTGGAACCTGTTTTTT.

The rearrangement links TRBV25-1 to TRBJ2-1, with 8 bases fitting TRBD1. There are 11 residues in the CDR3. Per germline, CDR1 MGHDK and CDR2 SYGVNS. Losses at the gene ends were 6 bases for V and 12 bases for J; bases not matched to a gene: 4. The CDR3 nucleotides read TGTGCCAGCAGCCTCGGGACAGGGCAGTTCTTC. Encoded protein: CASSLGTGQFF.